This T cell receptor (beta chain) was recorded in a study of T cells in Graves' hyperthyroidism and ophthalmopathy. Researchers took RNA transcripts and amplified the TCR beta CDR3 regions from them. HTBI primers were the set used in a first-round RT-PCR of the TCR CDR3. TCRdb recomputed calls from the multiplex PCR reads with MiXCR, one row per CDR3 protein. The sample has under 700,000 distinct CDR3 sequences; 46% are singletons. Looked up from germline, CDR1 is SGHRS and CDR2 is YFSETQ. V dropped 0 bases and J dropped 3 bases, with 9 bases sitting between them. The length of the CDR3 is 14 residues. This clonotype has just a few counts. Patients counted as stable if ophthalmopathy did not develop within 18 months. Subjects aged 18 to 65 presented with newly diagnosed hyperthyroidism of less than 2 months' duration.

The receptor comes from a woman aged 18-35 years with Graves' hyperthyroidism. The sample taken for sequencing was peripheral blood or thyroid tissue (not recorded which). The chain combines TRBV5-1 with TRBJ1-1; TRBD1 is a possible D gene (6 bases). The CDR3 DNA is TGCGCCAGCAGCTTGGCCCCAGGGGACACTGAAGCTTTCTTT. Amino acid sequence: CASSLAPGDTEAFF.